The rows below give T cell receptor beta chains drawn from one sample of a study of blood T cell repertoires in COVID-19. TCRdb's copy holds only in-frame clones and misses some; the assay was immunoSEQ multiplex PCR. This table holds 270,000 or so clones, approximately 80% found once. The sequenced sample consisted of peripheral blood. Receptors were obtained from a human donor in a cohort sampled during active COVID-19. CDR3s include the opening cysteine and the closing phenylalanine or tryptophan. The order of the fields is V gene, CDR3 length, J gene, CDR3 protein.

v_call: TRBV11-2
cdr3_length: 17
j_call: TRBJ2-1
cdr3_aa: CASSLPRGSGSIGKQFF

v_call: TRBV7-9
cdr3_length: 15
j_call: TRBJ1-4
cdr3_aa: CASSLYGGFGEKLFF

v_call: TRBV7-7
cdr3_length: 13
j_call: TRBJ2-3
cdr3_aa: CASSLDRGDTQYF

v_call: TRBV6-1
cdr3_length: 17
j_call: TRBJ1-2
cdr3_aa: CASSDRTGTGRGHGYTF

v_call: TRBV27
cdr3_length: 12
j_call: TRBJ1-2
cdr3_aa: CASSSQGYGYTF

v_call: TRBV28
cdr3_length: 15
j_call: TRBJ2-7
cdr3_aa: CASSFYRDRGHEQYF

v_call: TRBV11-1
cdr3_length: 13
j_call: TRBJ2-5
cdr3_aa: CASSLAGRQTQYF

v_call: TRBV3-1/TRBV3-2
cdr3_length: 16
j_call: TRBJ2-3
cdr3_aa: CASSQVSAGNTDTQYF

v_call: TRBV7-6
cdr3_length: 18
j_call: TRBJ2-6
cdr3_aa: CASSPGPPTAAGANVLTF

v_call: TRBV4-1
cdr3_length: 17
j_call: TRBJ2-1
cdr3_aa: CASSQPRGELSYNEQFF

v_call: TRBV29-1
cdr3_length: 15
j_call: TRBJ2-7
cdr3_aa: CSVEGTGGDFYEQYF

v_call: TRBV7-2
cdr3_length: 17
j_call: TRBJ2-3
cdr3_aa: CASSRGSGSRSTDTQYF

v_call: TRBV5-1
cdr3_length: 18
j_call: TRBJ2-1
cdr3_aa: CASSIADLAVGSYNEQFF

v_call: TRBV11-2
cdr3_length: 14
j_call: TRBJ2-7
cdr3_aa: CASSLRTGGYEQYF

v_call: TRBV11-2
cdr3_length: 16
j_call: TRBJ1-2
cdr3_aa: CASSSLQGAGLRSYTF

v_call: TRBV5-1
cdr3_length: 16
j_call: TRBJ2-1
cdr3_aa: CASSDPFGTGRNEQFF

v_call: TRBV13
cdr3_length: 18
j_call: TRBJ2-5
cdr3_aa: CASSPRRLPSGNQETQYF

v_call: TRBV7-9
cdr3_length: 14
j_call: TRBJ2-7
cdr3_aa: CASSARDSLSEQYF

v_call: TRBV28
cdr3_length: 13
j_call: TRBJ1-2
cdr3_aa: CASTLTGHYGYTF

v_call: TRBV4-1
cdr3_length: 16
j_call: TRBJ2-4
cdr3_aa: CASSQVTSGAKNIQYF

v_call: TRBV5-6
cdr3_length: 15
j_call: TRBJ1-3
cdr3_aa: CASSSQGAYGNTIYF

v_call: TRBV5-6
cdr3_length: 17
j_call: TRBJ2-1
cdr3_aa: CASILVGRREAYNEQFF

v_call: TRBV10-1
cdr3_length: 15
j_call: TRBJ2-1
cdr3_aa: CASSELQGARNEQFF

v_call: TRBV10-1
cdr3_length: 19
j_call: TRBJ2-3
cdr3_aa: CASSDRRPSRPGGTDTQYF

v_call: TRBV5-1
cdr3_length: 14
j_call: TRBJ1-2
cdr3_aa: CASSSQTGGHGYTF

v_call: TRBV2
cdr3_length: 15
j_call: TRBJ2-3
cdr3_aa: CASRNWGTSTDTQYF

v_call: TRBV27
cdr3_length: 18
j_call: TRBJ1-5
cdr3_aa: CASPPGQGAWFRNQPQHF

v_call: TRBV6-2/TRBV6-3
cdr3_length: 15
j_call: TRBJ1-5
cdr3_aa: CASSYEGGGKQPQHF

v_call: TRBV5-1
cdr3_length: 16
j_call: TRBJ2-3
cdr3_aa: CASSLAGTSGEGTQYF

v_call: TRBV2
cdr3_length: 12
j_call: TRBJ1-2
cdr3_aa: CASQTGNYGYTF

v_call: TRBV6-5
cdr3_length: 15
j_call: TRBJ2-1
cdr3_aa: CASNTDRNTYNEQFF

v_call: TRBV6-5
cdr3_length: 15
j_call: TRBJ2-1
cdr3_aa: CASSRPGLADNEQFF

v_call: TRBV3-1/TRBV3-2
cdr3_length: 16
j_call: TRBJ2-1
cdr3_aa: CASSLGGAIRYNEQFF

v_call: TRBV13
cdr3_length: 15
j_call: TRBJ2-1
cdr3_aa: CASSSSLGQVNEQFF

v_call: TRBV2
cdr3_length: 14
j_call: TRBJ1-1
cdr3_aa: CASMRDRGNTEAFF

v_call: TRBV5-6
cdr3_length: 15
j_call: TRBJ1-6
cdr3_aa: CASSLPGSEDSPLHF

v_call: TRBV28
cdr3_length: 15
j_call: TRBJ2-7
cdr3_aa: CASRERGGPSYEQYF

v_call: TRBV29-1
cdr3_length: 12
j_call: TRBJ2-5
cdr3_aa: CSVVWGGETQYF

v_call: TRBV18
cdr3_length: 14
j_call: TRBJ1-5
cdr3_aa: CASSSRDLNQPQHF

v_call: TRBV5-1
cdr3_length: 12
j_call: TRBJ1-1
cdr3_aa: CASSQDRTEAFF

v_call: TRBV28
cdr3_length: 14
j_call: TRBJ2-5
cdr3_aa: CASYPSGGEETQYF

v_call: TRBV18
cdr3_length: 15
j_call: TRBJ2-1
cdr3_aa: CASSPTGTGPREQFF

v_call: TRBV28
cdr3_length: 15
j_call: TRBJ2-5
cdr3_aa: CASSLGSHTGETQYF

v_call: TRBV29-1
cdr3_length: 16
j_call: TRBJ2-1
cdr3_aa: CSVGPTSGGTYNEQFF

v_call: TRBV6-1
cdr3_length: 12
j_call: TRBJ1-1
cdr3_aa: CASSQGNTEAFF

v_call: TRBV19
cdr3_length: 14
j_call: TRBJ2-3
cdr3_aa: CASSPGQVTDTQYF

v_call: TRBV6-1
cdr3_length: 19
j_call: TRBJ2-1
cdr3_aa: CASSGHLGTSGYSYNEQFF

v_call: TRBV7-9
cdr3_length: 14
j_call: TRBJ2-5
cdr3_aa: CASSSWTVQETQYF

v_call: TRBV7-9
cdr3_length: 16
j_call: TRBJ1-6
cdr3_aa: CASSLRTGSLNSPLHF

v_call: TRBV18
cdr3_length: 15
j_call: TRBJ2-1
cdr3_aa: CASTRGRQGDDEQFF

v_call: TRBV28
cdr3_length: 15
j_call: TRBJ2-5
cdr3_aa: CASSLYAAGKETQYF

v_call: TRBV6-1
cdr3_length: 19
j_call: TRBJ1-6
cdr3_aa: CASSGLIQGLSSYNSPLHF